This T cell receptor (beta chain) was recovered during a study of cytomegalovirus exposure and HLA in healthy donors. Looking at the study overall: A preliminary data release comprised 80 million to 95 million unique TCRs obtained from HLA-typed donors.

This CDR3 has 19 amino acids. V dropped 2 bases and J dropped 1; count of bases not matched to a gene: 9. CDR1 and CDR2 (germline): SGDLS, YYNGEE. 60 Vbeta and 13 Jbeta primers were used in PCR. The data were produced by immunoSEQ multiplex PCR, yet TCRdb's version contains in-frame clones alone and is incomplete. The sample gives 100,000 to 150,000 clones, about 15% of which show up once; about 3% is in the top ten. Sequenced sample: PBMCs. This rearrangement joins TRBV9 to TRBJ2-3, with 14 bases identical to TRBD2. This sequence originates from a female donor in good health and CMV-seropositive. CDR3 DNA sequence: TGTGCCAGCAGCGTGAGGGGACTAGCGGGAGCGTCGGGCACAGATACGCAGTATTTT. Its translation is CASSVRGLAGASGTDTQYF.